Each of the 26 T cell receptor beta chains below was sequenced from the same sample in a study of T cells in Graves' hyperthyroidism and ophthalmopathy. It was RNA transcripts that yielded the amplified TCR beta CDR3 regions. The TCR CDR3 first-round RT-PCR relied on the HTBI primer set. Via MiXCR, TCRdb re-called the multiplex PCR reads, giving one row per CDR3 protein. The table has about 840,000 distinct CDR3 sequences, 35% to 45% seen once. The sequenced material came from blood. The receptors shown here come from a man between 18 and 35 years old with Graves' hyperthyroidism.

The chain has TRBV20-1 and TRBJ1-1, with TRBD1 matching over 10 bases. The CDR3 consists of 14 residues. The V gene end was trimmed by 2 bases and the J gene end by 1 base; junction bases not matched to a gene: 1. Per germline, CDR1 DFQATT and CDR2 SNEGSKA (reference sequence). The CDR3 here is CSARRQGANTEAFF. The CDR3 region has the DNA TGCAGTGCTAGAAGACAGGGGGCGAACACTGAAGCTTTCTTT.

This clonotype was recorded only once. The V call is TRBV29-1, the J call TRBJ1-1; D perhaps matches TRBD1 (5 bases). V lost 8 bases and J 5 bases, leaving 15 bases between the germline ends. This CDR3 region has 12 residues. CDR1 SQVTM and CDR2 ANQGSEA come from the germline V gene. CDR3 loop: CSFRGVGTEAFF. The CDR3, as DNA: TGCAGCTTCCGGGGGGTTGGGACTGAAGCTTTCTTT.

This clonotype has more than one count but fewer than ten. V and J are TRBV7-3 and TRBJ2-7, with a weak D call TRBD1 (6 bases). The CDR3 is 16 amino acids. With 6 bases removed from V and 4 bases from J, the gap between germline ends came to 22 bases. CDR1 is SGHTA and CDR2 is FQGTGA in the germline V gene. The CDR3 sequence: CASSLRLGHRLYEQYF. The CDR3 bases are TGTGCCAGCAGTTTACGCTTGGGACATCGCCTGTACGAGCAGTACTTC. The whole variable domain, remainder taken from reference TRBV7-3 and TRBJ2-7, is GAGVSQTPSNKVTEKGKYVELRCDPISGHTALYWYRQSLGQGPEFLIYFQGTGAADDSGLPNDRFFAVRPEGSVSTLKIQRTERGDSAVYLCASSLRLGHRLYEQYFGPGTRLTVT.

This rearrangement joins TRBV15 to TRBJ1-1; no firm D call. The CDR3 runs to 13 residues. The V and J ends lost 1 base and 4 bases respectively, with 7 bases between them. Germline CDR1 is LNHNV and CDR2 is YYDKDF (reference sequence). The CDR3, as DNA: TGTGCCACCAGCAGAGGTCTGGTCACTGAAGCTTTCTTT. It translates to CATSRGLVTEAFF.

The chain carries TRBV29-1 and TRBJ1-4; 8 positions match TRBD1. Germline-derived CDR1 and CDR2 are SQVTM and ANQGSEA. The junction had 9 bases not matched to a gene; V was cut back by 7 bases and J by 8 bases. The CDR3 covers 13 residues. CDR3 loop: CSGVDRGGEKLFF. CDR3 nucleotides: TGCAGCGGCGTAGACAGGGGAGGGGAAAAACTGTTTTTT.

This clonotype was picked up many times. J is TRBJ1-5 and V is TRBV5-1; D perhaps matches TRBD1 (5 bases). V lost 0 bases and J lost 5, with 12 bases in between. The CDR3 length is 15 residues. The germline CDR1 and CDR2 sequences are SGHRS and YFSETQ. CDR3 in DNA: TGCGCCAGCAGCTTGGCAGGGTATGTGGATCAGCCCCAGCATTTT. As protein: CASSLAGYVDQPQHF. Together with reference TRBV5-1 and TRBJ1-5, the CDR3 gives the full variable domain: KAGVTQTPRYLIKTRGQQVTLSCSPISGHRSVSWYQQTPGQGLQFLFEYFSETQRNKGNFPGRFSGRQFSNSRSEMNVSTLELGDSALYLCASSLAGYVDQPQHFGDGTRLSIL.

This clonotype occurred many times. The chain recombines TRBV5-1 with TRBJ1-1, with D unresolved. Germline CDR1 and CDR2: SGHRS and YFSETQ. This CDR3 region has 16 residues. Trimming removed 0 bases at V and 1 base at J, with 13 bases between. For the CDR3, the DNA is TGCGCCAGCAGCTTGGCCATTAGGAAGCAGAACACTGAAGCTTTCTTT. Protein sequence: CASSLAIRKQNTEAFF.

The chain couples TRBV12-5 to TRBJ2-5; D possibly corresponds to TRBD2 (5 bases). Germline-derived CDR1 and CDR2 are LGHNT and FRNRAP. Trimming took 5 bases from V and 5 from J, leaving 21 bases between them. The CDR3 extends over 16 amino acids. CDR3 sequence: CASGPRYRVAMETQYF. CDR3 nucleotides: TGTGCTAGTGGTCCGCGTTACAGAGTAGCGATGGAGACCCAGTACTTC.

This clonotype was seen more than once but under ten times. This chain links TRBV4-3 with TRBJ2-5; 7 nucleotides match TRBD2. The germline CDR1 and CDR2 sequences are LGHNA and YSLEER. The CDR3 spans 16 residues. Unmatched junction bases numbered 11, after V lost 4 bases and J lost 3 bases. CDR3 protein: CASSLGAGLTEETQYF. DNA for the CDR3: TGCGCCAGCAGCCTCGGGGCGGGACTAACCGAAGAGACCCAGTACTTC.

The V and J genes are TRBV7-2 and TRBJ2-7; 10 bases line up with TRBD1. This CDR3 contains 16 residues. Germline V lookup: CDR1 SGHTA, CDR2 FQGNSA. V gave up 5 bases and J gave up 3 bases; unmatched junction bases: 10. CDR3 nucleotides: TGTGCCAGCAGCCCGGATCACGGGACAGGGGACTACGAGCAGTACTTC. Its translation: CASSPDHGTGDYEQYF. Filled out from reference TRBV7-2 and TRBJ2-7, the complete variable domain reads GAGVSQSPSNKVTEKGKDVELRCDPISGHTALYWYRQSLGQGLEFLIYFQGNSAPDKSGLPSDRFSAERTGGSVSTLTIQRTQQEDSAVYLCASSPDHGTGDYEQYFGPGTRLTVT.

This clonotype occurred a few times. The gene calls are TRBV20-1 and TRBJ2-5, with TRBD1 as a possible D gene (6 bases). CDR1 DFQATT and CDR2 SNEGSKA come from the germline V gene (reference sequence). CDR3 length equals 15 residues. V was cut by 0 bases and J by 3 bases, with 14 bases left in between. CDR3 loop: CSARDGGHPKETQYF. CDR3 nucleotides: TGCAGTGCTAGAGATGGGGGACACCCAAAAGAGACCCAGTACTTC.

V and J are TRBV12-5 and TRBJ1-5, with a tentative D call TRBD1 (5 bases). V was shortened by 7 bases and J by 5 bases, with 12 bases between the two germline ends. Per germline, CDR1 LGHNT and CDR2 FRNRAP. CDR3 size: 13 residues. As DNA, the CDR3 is TGTGCTAGTGCCACGGACATATATCAGCCCCAGCATTTT. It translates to CASATDIYQPQHF.

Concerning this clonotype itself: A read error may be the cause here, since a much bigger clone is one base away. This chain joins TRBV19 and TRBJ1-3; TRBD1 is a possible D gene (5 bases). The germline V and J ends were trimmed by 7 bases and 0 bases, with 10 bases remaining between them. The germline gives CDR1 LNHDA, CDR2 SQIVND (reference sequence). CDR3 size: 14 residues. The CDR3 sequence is CASNRQYSGNTIYF. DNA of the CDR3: TGTGCCAGTAACAGACAGTACTCTGGAAACACCATATATTTT.

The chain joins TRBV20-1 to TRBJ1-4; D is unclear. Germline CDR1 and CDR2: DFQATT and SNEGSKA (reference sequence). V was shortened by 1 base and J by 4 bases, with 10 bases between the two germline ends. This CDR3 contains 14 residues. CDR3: CSARVSARNEKLFF. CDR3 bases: TGCAGTGCTAGAGTGTCGGCCCGTAATGAAAAACTGTTTTTT.

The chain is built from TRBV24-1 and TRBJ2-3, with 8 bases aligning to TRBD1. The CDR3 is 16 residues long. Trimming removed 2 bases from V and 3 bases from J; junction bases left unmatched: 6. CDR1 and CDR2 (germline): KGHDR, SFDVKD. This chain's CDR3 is CATSDSGQGGTDTQYF. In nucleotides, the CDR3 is TGTGCCACCAGTGATTCCGGACAGGGTGGGACAGATACGCAGTATTTT.

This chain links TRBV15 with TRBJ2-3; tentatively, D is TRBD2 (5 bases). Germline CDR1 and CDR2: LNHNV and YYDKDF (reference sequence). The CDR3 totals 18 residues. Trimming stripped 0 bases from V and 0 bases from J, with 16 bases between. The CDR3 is CATSRDREGSWSTDTQYF. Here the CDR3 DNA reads TGTGCCACCAGCAGAGATCGGGAAGGTTCGTGGAGCACAGATACGCAGTATTTT. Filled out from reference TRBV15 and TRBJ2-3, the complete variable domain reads DAMVIQNPRYQVTQFGKPVTLSCSQTLNHNVMYWYQQKSSQAPKLLFHYYDKDFNNEADTPDNFQSRRPNTSFCFLDIRSPGLGDTAMYLCATSRDREGSWSTDTQYFGPGTRLTVL.

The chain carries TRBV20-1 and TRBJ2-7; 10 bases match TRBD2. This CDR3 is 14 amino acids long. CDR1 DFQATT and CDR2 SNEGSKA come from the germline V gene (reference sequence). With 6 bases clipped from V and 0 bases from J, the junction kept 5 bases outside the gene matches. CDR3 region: CSACLAGASYEQYF. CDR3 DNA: TGCAGTGCCTGCCTAGCGGGGGCCTCCTACGAGCAGTACTTC.

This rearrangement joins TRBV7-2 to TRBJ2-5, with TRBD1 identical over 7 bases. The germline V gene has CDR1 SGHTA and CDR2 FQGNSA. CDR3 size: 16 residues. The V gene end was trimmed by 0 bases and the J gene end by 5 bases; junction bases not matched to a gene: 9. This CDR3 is CASSLAWRQGWETQYF. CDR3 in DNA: TGTGCCAGCAGCTTAGCGTGGAGACAGGGTTGGGAGACCCAGTACTTC.

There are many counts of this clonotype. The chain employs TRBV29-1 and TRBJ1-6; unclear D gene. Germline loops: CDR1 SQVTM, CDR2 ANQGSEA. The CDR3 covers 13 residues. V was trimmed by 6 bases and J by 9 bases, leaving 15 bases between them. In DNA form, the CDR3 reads TGCAGCGTGCAAGAGGCAGCCGGTTCACCCCTCCACTTT. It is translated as CSVQEAAGSPLHF.

The CDR3 nucleotides read TGTGCCAGCAGGGCGGCCGGGACAGGGGGTCTGGAGGCCCAGTACTTC. Translating gives CASRAAGTGGLEAQYF. The chain carries TRBV7-7 and TRBJ2-5; the match to TRBD1 covers 11 bases. The trim removed 6 bases at V and 9 bases at J, leaving 15 bases unmatched. Germline V gives CDR1 SSHAT, CDR2 FNYEAQ (reference sequence). The CDR3 is 16 residues long.

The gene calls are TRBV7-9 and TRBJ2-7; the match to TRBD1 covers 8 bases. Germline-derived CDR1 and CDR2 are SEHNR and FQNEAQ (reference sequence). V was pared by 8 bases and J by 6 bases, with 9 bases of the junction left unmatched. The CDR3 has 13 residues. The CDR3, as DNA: TGTGCCAGCGAAACAGGGGGTGGGCTCGAGCAGTACTTC. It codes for CASETGGGLEQYF.

The CDR3 DNA reads as TGTGCCAGCAGCTTGGTTGCAGACCCTTTGGAGTACTTC. Protein: CASSLVADPLEYF. The chain joins TRBV5-6 to TRBJ2-7; D is uncertain. Germline V gene lookup returns CDR1 SGHDT and CDR2 YYEEEE. Trimming shortened V by 0 bases and J by 11 bases, and 15 bases separated the two germline ends. The CDR3 sequence is 13 residues long.

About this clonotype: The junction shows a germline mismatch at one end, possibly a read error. The CDR3 DNA reads as TGTGCCATCAGTGGGACAGGGGGCGCGGAGGGCTACACCTTC. Its translation: CAISGTGGAEGYTF. The chain combines TRBV25-1 with TRBJ1-2, with 12 nucleotides matching TRBD1. Per germline, CDR1 MGHDK and CDR2 SYGVNS. The length of the CDR3 is 14 residues.

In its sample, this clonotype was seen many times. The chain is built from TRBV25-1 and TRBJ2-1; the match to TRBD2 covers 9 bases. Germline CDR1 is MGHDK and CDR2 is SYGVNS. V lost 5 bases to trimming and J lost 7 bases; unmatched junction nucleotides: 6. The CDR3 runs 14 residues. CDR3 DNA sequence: TGTGCCAGCAGTAGAAGCGGGAGGCAAAATGAGCAGTTCTTC. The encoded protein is CASSRSGRQNEQFF.

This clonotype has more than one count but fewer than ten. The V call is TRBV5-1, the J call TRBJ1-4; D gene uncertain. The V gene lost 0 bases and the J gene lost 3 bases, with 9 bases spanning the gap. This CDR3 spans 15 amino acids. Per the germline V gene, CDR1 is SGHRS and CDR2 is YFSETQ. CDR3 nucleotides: TGCGCCAGCAGCTTGGGAGACGGAGCTAATGAAAAACTGTTTTTT. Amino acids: CASSLGDGANEKLFF.

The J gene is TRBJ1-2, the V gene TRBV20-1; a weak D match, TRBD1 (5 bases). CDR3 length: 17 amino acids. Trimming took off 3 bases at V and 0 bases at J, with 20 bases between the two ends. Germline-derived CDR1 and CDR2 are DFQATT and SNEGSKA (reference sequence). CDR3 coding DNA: TGCAGTGCTAGGGGAGGGACCCGACGGAGAGCTAACTATGGCTACACCTTC. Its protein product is CSARGGTRRRANYGYTF.